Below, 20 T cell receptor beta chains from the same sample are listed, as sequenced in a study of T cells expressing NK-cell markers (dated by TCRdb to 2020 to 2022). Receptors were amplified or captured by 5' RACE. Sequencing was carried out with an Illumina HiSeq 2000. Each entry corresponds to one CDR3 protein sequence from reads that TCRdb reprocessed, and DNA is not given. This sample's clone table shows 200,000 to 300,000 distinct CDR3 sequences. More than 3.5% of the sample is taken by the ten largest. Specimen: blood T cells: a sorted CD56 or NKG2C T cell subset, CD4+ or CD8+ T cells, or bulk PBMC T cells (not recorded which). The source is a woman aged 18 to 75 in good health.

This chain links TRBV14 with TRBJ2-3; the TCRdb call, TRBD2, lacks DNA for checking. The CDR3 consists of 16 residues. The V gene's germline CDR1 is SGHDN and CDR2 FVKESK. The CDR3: CASSHETRGPPDTQYF. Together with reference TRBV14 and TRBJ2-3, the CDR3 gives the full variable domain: EAGVTQFPSHSVIEKGQTVTLRCDPISGHDNLYWYRRVMGKEIKFLLHFVKESKQDESGMPNNRFLAERTGGTYSTLKVQPAELEDSGVYFCASSHETRGPPDTQYFGPGTRLTVL.

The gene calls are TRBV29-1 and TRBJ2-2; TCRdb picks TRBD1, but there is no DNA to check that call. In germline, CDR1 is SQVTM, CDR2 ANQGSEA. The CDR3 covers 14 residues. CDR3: CSALGPQNTGELFF.

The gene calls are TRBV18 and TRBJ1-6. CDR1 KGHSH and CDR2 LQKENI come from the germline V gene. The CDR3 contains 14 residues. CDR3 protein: CASSPYQDNSPLHF.

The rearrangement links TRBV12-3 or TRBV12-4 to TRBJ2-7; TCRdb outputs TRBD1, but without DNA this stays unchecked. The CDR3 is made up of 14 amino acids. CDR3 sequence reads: CASSLGDGSYEQYF.

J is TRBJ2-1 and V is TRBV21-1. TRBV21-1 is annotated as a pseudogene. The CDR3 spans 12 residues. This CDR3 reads CASSVRLNEQFF.

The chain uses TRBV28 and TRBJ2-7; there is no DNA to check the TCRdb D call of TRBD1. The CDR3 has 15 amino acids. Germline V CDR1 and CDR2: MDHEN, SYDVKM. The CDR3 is CASSFGQGPSYEQYF. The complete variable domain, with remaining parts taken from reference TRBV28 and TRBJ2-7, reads DVKVTQSSRYLVKRTGEKVFLECVQDMDHENMFWYRQDPGLGLRLIYFSYDVKMKEKGDIPEGYSVSREKKERFSLILESASTNQTSMYLCASSFGQGPSYEQYFGPGTRLTVT.

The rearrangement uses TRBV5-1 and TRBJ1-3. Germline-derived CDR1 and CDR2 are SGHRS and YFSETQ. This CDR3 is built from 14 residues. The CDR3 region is CASSLGPPGNTIYF. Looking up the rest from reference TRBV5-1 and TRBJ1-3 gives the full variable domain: KAGVTQTPRYLIKTRGQQVTLSCSPISGHRSVSWYQQTPGQGLQFLFEYFSETQRNKGNFPGRFSGRQFSNSRSEMNVSTLELGDSALYLCASSLGPPGNTIYFGEGSWLTVV.

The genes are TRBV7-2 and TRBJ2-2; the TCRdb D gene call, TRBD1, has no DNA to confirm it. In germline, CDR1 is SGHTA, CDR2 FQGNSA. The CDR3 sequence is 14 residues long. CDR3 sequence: CASSGQGYTGELFF.

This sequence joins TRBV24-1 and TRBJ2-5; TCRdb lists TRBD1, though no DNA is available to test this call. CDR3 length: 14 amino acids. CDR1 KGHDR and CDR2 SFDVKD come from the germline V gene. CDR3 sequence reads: CATSPGTGAETQYF.

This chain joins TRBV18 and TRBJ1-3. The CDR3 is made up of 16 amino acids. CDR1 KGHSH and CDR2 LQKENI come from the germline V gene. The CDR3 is CASSPAQTSSGNTIYF.

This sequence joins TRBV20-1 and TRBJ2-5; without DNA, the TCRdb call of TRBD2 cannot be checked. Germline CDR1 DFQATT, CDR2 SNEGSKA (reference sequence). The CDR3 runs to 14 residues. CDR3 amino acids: CSAIFGGGQETQYF.

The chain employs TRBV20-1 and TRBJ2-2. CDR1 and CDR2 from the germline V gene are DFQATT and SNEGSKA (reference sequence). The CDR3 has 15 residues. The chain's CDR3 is CSARDIGAVTGELFF.

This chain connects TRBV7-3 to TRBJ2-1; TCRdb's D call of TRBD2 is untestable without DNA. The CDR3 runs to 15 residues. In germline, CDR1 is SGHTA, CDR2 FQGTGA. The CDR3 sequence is CASSSQAGALSEQFF.

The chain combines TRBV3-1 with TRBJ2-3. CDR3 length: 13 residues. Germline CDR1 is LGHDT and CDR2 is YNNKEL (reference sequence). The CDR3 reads CASSHYVIDTQYF.

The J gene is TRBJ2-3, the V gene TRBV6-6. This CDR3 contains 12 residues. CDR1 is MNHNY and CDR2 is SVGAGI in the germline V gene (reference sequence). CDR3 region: CASSYQTDTQYF.

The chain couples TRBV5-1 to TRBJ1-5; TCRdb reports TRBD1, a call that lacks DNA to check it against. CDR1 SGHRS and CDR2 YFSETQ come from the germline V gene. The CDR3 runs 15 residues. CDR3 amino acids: CASSLEGVENQPQHF.

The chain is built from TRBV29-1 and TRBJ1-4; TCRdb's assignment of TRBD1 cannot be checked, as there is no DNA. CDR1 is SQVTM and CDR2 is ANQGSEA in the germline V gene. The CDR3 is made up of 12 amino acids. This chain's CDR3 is CSVWGDNEKLFF.

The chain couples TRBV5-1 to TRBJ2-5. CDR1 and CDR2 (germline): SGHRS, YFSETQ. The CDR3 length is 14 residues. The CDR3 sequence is CASSLVGKLETQYF.

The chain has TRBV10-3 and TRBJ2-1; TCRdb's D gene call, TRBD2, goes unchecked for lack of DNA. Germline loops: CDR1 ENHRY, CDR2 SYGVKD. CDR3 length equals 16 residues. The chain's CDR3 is CAITGLAPSSYNEQFF.

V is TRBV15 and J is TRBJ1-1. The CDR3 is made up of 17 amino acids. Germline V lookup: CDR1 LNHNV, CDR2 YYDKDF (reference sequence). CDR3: CATSRDRVGVLGTEAFF. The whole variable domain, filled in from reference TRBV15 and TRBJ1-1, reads DAMVIQNPRYQVTQFGKPVTLSCSQTLNHNVMYWYQQKSSQAPKLLFHYYDKDFNNEADTPDNFQSRRPNTSFCFLDIRSPGLGDTAMYLCATSRDRVGVLGTEAFFGQGTRLTVV.